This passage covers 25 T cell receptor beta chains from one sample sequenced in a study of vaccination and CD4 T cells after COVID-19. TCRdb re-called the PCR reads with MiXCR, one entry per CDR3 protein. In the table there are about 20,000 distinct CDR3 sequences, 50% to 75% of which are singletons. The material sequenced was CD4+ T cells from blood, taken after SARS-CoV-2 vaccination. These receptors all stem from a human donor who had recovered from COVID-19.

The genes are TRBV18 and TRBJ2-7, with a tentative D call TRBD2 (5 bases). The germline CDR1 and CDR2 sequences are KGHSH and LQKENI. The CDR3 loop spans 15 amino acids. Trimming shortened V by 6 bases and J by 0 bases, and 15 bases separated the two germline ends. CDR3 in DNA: TGTGCCAGCTCGCCAAACCCGGGGAGCTCCTACGAGCAGTACTTC. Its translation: CASSPNPGSSYEQYF.

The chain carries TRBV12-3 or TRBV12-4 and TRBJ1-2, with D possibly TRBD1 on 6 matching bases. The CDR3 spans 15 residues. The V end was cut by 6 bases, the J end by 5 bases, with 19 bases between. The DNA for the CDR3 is TGTGCCAGCAGCCCACTCGGGGGGCCCGGTTATGGCTACACCTTC. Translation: CASSPLGGPGYGYTF.

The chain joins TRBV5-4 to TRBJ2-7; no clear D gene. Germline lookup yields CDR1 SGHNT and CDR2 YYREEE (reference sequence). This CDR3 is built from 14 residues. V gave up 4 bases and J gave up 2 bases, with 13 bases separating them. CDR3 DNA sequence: TGTGCCAGCAGCCGGAAAACCGGGCCCTACGAGCAGTACTTC. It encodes CASSRKTGPYEQYF.

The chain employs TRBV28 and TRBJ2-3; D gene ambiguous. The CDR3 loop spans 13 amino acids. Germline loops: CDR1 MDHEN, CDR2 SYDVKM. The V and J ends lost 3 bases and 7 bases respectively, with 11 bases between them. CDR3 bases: TGTGCCAGCAGTTTGGTCCCCCCCAATACGCAGTATTTT. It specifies CASSLVPPNTQYF. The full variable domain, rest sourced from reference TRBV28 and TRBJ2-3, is DVKVTQSSRYLVKRTGEKVFLECVQDMDHENMFWYRQDPGLGLRLIYFSYDVKMKEKGDIPEGYSVSREKKERFSLILESASTNQTSMYLCASSLVPPNTQYFGPGTRLTVL.

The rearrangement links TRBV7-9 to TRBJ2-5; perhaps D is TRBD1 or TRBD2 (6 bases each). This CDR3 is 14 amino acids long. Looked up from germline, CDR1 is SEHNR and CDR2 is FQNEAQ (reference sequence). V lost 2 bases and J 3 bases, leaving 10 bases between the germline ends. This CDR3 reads CASSLIRGEETQYF. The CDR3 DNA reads TGTGCCAGCAGCTTAATAAGGGGGGAAGAGACCCAGTACTTC.

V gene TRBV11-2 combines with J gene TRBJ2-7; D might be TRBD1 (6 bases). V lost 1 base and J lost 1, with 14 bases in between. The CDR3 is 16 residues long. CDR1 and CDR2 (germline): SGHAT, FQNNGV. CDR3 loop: CASSLVSGVVSYEQYF. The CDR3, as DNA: TGTGCCAGCAGCTTAGTATCAGGGGTTGTATCCTACGAGCAGTACTTC.

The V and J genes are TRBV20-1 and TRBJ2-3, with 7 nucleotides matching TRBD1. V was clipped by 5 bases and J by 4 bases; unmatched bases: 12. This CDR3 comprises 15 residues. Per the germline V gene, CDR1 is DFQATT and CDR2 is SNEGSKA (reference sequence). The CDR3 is CSAPGSSTGPDTQYF. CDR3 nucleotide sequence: TGCAGTGCTCCAGGCTCTTCGACAGGGCCAGATACGCAGTATTTT.

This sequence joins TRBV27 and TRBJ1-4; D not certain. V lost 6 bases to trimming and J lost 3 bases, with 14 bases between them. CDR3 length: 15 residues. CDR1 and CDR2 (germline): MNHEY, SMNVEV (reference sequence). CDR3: CASSPLGWSNEKLFF. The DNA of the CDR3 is TGTGCCAGCAGCCCCTTGGGGTGGTCTAATGAAAAACTGTTTTTT.

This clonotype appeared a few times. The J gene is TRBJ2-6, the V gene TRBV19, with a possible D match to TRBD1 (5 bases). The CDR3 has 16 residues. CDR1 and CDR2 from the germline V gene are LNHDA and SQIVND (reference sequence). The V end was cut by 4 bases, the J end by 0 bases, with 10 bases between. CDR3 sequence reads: CASSRSGSSGANVLTF. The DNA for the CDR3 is TGTGCCAGTAGTAGGTCAGGGTCCTCTGGGGCCAACGTCCTGACTTTC.

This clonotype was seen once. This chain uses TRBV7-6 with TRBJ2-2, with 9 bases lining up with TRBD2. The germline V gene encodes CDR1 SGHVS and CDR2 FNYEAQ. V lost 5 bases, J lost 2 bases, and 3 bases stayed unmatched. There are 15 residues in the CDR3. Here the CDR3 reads CASSHLAGNTGELFF. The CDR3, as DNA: TGTGCCAGCAGCCATCTAGCGGGAAACACCGGGGAGCTGTTTTTT.

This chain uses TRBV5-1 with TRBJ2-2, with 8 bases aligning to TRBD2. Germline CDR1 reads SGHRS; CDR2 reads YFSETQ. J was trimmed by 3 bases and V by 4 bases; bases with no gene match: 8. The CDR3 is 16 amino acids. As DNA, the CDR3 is TGCGCCAGCAGCAGAAGCGGGAGAGGGGACACCGGGGAGCTGTTTTTT. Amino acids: CASSRSGRGDTGELFF.

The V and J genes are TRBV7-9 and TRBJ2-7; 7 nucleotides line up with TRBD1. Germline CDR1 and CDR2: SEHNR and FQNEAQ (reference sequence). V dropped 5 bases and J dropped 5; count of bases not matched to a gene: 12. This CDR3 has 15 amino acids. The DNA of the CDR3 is TGTGCCAGCAGCGCCGGATGGGACAGCAACCACGAGCAGTACTTC. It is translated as CASSAGWDSNHEQYF.

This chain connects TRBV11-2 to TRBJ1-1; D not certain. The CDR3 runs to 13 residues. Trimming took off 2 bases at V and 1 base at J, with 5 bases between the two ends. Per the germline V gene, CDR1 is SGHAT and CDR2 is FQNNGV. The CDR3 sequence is CASSLQQNTEAFF. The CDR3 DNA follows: TGTGCCAGCAGCTTACAACAGAACACTGAAGCTTTCTTT. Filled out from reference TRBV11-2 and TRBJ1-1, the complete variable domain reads EAGVAQSPRYKIIEKRQSVAFWCNPISGHATLYWYQQILGQGPKLLIQFQNNGVVDDSQLPKDRFSAERLKGVDSTLKIQPAKLEDSAVYLCASSLQQNTEAFFGQGTRLTVV.

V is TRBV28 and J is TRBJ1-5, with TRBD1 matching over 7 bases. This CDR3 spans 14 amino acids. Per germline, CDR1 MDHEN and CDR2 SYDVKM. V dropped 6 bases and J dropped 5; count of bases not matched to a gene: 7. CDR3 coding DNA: TGTGCCAGCAGCCCTTACAGGGGACATCAGCCCCAGCATTTT. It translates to CASSPYRGHQPQHF.

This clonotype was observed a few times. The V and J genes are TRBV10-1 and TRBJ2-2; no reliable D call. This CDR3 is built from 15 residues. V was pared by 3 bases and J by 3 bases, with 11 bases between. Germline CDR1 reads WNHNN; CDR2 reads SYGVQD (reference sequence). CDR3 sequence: CASSDAQIYTGELFF. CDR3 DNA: TGCGCCAGCAGTGATGCTCAAATTTACACCGGGGAGCTGTTTTTT.

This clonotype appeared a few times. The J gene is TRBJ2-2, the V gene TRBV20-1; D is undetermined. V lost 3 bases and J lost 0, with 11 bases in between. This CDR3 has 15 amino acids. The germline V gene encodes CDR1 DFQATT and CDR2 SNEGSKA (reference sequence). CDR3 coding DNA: TGCAGTGCTAGCAGTGGTCAAGCGAACACCGGGGAGCTGTTTTTT. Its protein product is CSASSGQANTGELFF.

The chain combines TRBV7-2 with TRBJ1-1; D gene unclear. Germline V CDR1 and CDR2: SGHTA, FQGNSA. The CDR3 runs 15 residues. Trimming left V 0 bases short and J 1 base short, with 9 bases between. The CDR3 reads CASSLAPRSNTEAFF. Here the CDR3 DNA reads TGTGCCAGCAGCTTAGCTCCCCGGTCGAACACTGAAGCTTTCTTT.

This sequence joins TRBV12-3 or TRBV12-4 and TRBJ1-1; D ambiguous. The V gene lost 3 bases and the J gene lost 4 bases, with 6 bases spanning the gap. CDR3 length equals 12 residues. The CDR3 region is CASSFFSTEAFF. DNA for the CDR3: TGTGCCAGCAGTTTCTTTAGCACTGAAGCTTTCTTT.

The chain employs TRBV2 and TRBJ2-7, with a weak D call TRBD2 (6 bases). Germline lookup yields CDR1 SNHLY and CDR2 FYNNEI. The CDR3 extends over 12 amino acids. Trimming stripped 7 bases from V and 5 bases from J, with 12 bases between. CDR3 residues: CASTRDSNEQYF. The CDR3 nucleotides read TGTGCCAGCACCAGGGACTCGAACGAGCAGTACTTC.

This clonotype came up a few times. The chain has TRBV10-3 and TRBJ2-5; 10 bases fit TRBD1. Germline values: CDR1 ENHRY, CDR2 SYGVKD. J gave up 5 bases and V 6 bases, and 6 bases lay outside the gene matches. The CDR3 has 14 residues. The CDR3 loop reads CAIRGTGVIETQYF. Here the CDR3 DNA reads TGTGCCATCAGGGGGACAGGGGTTATCGAGACCCAGTACTTC.

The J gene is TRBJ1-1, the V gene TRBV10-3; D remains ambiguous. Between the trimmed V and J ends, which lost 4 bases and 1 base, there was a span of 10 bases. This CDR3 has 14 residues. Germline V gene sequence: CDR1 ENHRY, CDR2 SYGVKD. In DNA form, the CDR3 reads TGTGCCATCAGTGTAGGTGCGGGGAACACTGAAGCTTTCTTT. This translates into CAISVGAGNTEAFF.

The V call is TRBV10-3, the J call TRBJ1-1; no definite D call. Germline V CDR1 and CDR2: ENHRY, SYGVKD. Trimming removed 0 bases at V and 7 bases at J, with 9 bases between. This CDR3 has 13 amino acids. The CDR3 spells CAISESREDEAFF. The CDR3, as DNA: TGTGCCATCAGTGAGTCGCGGGAAGATGAAGCTTTCTTT.

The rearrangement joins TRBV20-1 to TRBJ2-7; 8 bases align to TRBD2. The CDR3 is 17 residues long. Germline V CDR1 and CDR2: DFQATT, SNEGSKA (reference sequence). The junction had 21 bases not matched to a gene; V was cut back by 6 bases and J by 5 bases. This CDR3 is CSAEGSGSASFRDEQYF. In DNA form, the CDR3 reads TGCAGTGCGGAGGGAAGCGGGAGCGCCTCCTTCCGCGACGAGCAGTACTTC.

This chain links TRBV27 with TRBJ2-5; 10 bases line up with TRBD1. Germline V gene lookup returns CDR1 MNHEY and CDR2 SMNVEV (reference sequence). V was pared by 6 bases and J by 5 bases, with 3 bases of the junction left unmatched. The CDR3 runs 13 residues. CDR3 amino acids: CASRRQGAETQYF. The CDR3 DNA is TGTGCCAGCAGGAGACAGGGGGCTGAGACCCAGTACTTC.

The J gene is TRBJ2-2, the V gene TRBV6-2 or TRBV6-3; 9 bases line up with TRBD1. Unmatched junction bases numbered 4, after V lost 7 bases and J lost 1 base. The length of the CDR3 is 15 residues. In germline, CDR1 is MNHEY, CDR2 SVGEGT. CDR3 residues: CASTTGGRNTGELFF. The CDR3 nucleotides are TGTGCCAGCACCACAGGGGGCCGGAACACCGGGGAGCTGTTTTTT.